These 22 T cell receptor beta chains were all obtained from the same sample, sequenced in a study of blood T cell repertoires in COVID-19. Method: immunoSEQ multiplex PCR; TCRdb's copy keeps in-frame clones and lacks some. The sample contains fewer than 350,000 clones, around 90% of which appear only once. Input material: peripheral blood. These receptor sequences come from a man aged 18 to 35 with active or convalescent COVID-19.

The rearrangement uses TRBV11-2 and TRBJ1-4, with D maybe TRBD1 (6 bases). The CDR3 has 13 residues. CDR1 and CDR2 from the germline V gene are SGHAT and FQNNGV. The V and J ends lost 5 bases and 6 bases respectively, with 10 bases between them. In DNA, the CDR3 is TGTGCCAGCAGCCCCTACAGGGATGAAAAACTGTTTTTT. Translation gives CASSPYRDEKLFF.

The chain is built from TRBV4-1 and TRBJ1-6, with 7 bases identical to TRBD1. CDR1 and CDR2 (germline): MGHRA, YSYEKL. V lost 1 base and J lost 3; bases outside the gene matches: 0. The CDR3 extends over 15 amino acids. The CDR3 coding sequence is TGCGCCAGCAGCCAAGGGACAGGCTATAATTCACCCCTCCACTTT. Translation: CASSQGTGYNSPLHF.

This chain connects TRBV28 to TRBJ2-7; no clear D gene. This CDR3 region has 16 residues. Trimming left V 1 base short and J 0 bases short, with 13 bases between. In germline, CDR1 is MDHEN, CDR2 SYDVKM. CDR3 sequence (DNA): TGTGCCAGCAGTTTATCCCCTGGGCAGACCTCCTACGAGCAGTACTTC. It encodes CASSLSPGQTSYEQYF.

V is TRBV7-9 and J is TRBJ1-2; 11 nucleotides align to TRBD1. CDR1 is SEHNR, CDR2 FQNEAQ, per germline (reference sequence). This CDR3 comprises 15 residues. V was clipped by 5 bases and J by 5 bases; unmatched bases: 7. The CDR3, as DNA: TGTGCCAGCAGCCCACGGACAGGGGGCTGGTATGGCTACACCTTC. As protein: CASSPRTGGWYGYTF.

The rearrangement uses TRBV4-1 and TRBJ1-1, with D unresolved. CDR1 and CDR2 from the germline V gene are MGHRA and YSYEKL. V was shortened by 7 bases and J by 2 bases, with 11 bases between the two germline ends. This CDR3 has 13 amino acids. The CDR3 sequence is CASTPTGNTEAFF. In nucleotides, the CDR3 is TGCGCCAGCACGCCTACCGGTAACACTGAAGCTTTCTTT.

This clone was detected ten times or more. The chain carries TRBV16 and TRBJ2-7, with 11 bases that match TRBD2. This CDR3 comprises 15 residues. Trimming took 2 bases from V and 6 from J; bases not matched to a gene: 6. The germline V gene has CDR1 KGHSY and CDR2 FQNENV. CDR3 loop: CASSQRTSGLAEQYF. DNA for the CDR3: TGTGCCAGCAGCCAAAGGACTAGCGGGCTTGCCGAGCAGTACTTC. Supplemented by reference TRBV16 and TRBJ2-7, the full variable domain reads GEEVAQTPKHLVRGEGQKAKLYCAPIKGHSYVFWYQQVLKNEFKFLISFQNENVFDETGMPKERFSAKCLPNSPCSLEIQATKLEDSAVYFCASSQRTSGLAEQYFGPGTRLTVT.

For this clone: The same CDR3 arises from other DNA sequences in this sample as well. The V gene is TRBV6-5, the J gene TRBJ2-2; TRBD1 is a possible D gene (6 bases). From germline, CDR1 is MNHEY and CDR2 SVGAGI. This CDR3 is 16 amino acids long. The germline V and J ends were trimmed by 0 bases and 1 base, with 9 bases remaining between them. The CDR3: CASSYSPTGNTGELFF. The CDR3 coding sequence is TGTGCCAGCAGTTACTCGCCGACAGGGAACACCGGGGAGCTGTTTTTT.

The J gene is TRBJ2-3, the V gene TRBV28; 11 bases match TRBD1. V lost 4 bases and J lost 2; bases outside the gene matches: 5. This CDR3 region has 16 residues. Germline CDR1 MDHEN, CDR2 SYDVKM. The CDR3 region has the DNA TGTGCCAGCAGTTGGACAGGGGGCGTAATCACAGATACGCAGTATTTT. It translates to CASSWTGGVITDTQYF.

CDR3 sequence: CASSQDRIVGAPYNSPLHF. Written as DNA, the CDR3 is TGTGCCAGCAGCCAAGATAGGATTGTGGGAGCACCCTATAATTCACCCCTCCACTTT. The chain uses TRBV3-1 (or the pseudogene TRBV3-2) and TRBJ1-6; D is undetermined. This CDR3 is built from 19 residues. Germline CDR1 LGHDT, CDR2 YNNKEL (reference sequence). Trimming took off 0 bases at V and 2 bases at J, with 17 bases between the two ends.

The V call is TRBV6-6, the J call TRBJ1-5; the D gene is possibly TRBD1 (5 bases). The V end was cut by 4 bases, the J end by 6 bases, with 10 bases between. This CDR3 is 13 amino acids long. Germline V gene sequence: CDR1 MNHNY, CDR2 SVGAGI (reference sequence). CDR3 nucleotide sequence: TGTGCCAGCAGTTTTCAGGGCGGTCAGCCCCAGCATTTT. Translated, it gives CASSFQGGQPQHF.

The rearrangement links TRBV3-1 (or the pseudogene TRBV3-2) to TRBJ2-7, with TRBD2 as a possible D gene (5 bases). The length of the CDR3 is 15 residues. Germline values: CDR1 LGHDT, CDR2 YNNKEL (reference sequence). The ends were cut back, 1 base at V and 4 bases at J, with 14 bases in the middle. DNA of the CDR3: TGTGCCAGCAGCCAAGGAAGGCACAGCGGATACGAGCAGTACTTC. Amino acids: CASSQGRHSGYEQYF.

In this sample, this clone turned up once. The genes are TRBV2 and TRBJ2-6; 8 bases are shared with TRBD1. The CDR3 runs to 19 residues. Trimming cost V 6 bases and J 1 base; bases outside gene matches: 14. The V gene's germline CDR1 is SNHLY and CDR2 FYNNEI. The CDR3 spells CASRTLRDRPSSGANVLTF. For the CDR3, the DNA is TGTGCCAGCAGGACACTCCGGGACAGGCCTTCATCTGGGGCCAACGTCCTGACTTTC.

The chain's CDR3 is CASSHIAGGYIYEQYF. DNA for the CDR3: TGTGCCAGCAGCCACATAGCGGGGGGATATATATACGAGCAGTACTTC. The rearrangement links TRBV3-1 (or the pseudogene TRBV3-2) to TRBJ2-7, with TRBD2 matching 10 bases. Germline V gene data show CDR1 as LGHDT and CDR2 as YNNKEL (reference sequence). J lost 4 bases, V lost 3 bases, and 9 bases had no gene match. CDR3 length equals 16 residues.

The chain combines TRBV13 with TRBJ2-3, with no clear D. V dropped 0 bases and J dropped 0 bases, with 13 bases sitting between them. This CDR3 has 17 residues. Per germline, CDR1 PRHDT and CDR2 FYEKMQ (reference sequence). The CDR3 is CASSLGVWVASTDTQYF. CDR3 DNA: TGTGCCAGCAGCTTAGGAGTGTGGGTAGCTAGCACAGATACGCAGTATTTT. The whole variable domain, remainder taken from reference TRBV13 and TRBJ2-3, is AAGVIQSPRHLIKEKRETATLKCYPIPRHDTVYWYQQGPGQDPQFLISFYEKMQSDKGSIPDRFSAQQFSDYHSELNMSSLELGDSALYFCASSLGVWVASTDTQYFGPGTRLTVL.

CDR3 residues: CASSVTTEEAFF. CDR3 nucleotide sequence: TGTGCCAGCAGCGTAACGACGGAGGAAGCTTTCTTT. V gene TRBV5-4 combines with J gene TRBJ1-1; no clear D. The CDR3 loop spans 12 amino acids. Per germline, CDR1 SGHNT and CDR2 YYREEE (reference sequence). V was trimmed by 4 bases and J by 8 bases, leaving 12 bases between them. The variable domain in full, completed from reference TRBV5-4 and TRBJ1-1, reads ETGVTQSPTHLIKTRGQQVTLRCSSQSGHNTVSWYQQALGQGPQFIFQYYREEENGRGNFPPRFSGLQFPNYSSELNVNALELDDSALYLCASSVTTEEAFFGQGTRLTVV.

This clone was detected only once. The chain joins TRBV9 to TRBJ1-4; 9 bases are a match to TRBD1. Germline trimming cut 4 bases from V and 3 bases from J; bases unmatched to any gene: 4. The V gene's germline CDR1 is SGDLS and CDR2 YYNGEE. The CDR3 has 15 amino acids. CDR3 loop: CASSFRQGANEKLFF. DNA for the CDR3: TGTGCCAGCAGCTTCCGACAGGGGGCTAATGAAAAACTGTTTTTT. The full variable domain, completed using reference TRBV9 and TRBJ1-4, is DSGVTQTPKHLITATGQRVTLRCSPRSGDLSVYWYQQSLDQGLQFLIQYYNGEERAKGNILERFSAQQFPDLHSELNLSSLELGDSALYFCASSFRQGANEKLFFGSGTQLSVL.

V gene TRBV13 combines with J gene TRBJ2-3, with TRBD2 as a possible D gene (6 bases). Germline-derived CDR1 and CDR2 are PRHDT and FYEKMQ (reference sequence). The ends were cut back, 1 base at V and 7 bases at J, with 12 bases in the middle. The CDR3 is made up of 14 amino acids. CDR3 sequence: CASSLESGRNTQYF. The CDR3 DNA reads TGTGCCAGCAGCTTAGAAAGCGGGCGGAATACGCAGTATTTT.

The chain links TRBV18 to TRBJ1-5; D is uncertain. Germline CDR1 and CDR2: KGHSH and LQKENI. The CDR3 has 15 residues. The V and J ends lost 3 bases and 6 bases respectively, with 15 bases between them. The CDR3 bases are TGTGCCAGCTCACCCAGGTCGCAGACCGGTCAGCCCCAGCATTTT. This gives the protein CASSPRSQTGQPQHF. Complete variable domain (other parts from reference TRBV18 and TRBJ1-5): NAGVMQNPRHLVRRRGQEARLRCSPMKGHSHVYWYRQLPEEGLKFMVYLQKENIIDESGMPKERFSAEFPKEGPSILRIQQVVRGDSAAYFCASSPRSQTGQPQHFGDGTRLSIL.

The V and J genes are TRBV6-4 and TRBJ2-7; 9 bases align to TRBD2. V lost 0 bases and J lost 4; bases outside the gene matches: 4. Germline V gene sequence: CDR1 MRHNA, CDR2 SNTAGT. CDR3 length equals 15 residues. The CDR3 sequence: CASSDSASGEYEQYF. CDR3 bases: TGTGCCAGCAGTGACTCGGCTAGCGGGGAGTACGAGCAGTACTTC.

The CDR3 loop reads CATSRDVLDQGTDTQYF. CDR3 bases: TGTGCCACCAGCAGAGATGTACTAGATCAGGGCACAGATACGCAGTATTTT. The rearrangement joins TRBV15 to TRBJ2-3, with D perhaps matching TRBD2 (5 bases). The germline CDR1 and CDR2 sequences are LNHNV and YYDKDF (reference sequence). The CDR3 spans 17 residues. The V and J ends lost 0 bases and 1 base respectively, with 14 bases between them.

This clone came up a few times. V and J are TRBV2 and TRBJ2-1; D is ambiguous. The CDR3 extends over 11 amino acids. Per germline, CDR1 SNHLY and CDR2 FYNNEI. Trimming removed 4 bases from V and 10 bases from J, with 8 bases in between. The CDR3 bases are TGTGCCAGCAGTGTACAATACGAGCAGTTCTTC. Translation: CASSVQYEQFF.

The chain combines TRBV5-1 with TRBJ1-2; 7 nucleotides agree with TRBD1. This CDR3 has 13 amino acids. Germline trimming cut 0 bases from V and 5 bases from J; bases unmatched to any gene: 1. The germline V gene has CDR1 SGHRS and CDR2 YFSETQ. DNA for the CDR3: TGCGCCAGCAGCTTGGACAGGGGATATGGCTACACCTTC. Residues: CASSLDRGYGYTF. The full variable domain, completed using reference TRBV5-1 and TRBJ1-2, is KAGVTQTPRYLIKTRGQQVTLSCSPISGHRSVSWYQQTPGQGLQFLFEYFSETQRNKGNFPGRFSGRQFSNSRSEMNVSTLELGDSALYLCASSLDRGYGYTFGSGTRLTVV.